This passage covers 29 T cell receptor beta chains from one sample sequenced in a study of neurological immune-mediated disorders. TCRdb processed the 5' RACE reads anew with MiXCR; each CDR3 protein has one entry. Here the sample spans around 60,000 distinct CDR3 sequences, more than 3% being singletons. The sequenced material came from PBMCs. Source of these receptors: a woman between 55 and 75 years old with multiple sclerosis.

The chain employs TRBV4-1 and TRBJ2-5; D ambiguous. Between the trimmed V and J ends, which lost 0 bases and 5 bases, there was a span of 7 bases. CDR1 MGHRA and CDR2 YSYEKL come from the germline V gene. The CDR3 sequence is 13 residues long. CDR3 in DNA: TGCGCCAGCAGCCAAGATTCCTCGGAGACCCAGTACTTC. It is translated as CASSQDSSETQYF.

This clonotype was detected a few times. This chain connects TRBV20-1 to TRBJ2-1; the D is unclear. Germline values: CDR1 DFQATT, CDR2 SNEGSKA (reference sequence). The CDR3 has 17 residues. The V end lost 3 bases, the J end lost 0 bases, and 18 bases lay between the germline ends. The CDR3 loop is CSASTSMAWSSYNEQFF. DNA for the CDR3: TGCAGTGCTAGTACCTCAATGGCGTGGAGCTCCTACAATGAGCAGTTCTTC.

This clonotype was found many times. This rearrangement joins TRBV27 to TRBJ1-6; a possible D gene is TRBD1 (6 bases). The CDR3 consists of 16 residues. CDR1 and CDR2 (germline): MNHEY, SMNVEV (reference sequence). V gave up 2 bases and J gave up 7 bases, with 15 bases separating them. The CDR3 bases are TGTGCCAGCAGTTTAACAGGGAAAGGGGGGAATTCACCCCTCCACTTT. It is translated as CASSLTGKGGNSPLHF.

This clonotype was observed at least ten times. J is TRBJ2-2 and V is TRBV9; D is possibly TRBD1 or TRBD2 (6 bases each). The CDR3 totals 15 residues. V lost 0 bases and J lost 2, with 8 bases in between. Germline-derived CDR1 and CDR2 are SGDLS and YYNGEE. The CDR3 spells CASSVGGANTGELFF. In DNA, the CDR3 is TGTGCCAGCAGCGTAGGGGGGGCAAACACCGGGGAGCTGTTTTTT.

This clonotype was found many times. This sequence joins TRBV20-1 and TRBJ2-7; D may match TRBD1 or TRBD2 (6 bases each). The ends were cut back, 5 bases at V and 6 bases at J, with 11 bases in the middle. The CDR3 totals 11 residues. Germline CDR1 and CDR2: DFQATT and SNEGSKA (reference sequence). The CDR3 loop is CSALQGGEQYF. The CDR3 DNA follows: TGCAGTGCTCTACAGGGAGGCGAGCAGTACTTC.

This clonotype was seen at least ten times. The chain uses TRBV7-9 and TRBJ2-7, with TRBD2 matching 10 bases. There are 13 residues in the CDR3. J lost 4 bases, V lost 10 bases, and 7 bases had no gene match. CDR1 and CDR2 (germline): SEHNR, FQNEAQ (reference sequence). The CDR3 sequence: CATTGTSEYEQYF. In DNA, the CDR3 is TGTGCCACGACAGGGACTAGCGAATACGAGCAGTACTTC.

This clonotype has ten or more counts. The CDR3 here is CATSDGDTTNTGELFF. CDR3 coding DNA: TGTGCCACCAGTGACGGGGACACCACGAACACCGGGGAGCTGTTTTTT. The rearrangement joins TRBV24-1 to TRBJ2-2; tentative D call: TRBD1 (6 bases). Trimming stripped 4 bases from V and 0 bases from J, with 11 bases between. Looked up from germline, CDR1 is KGHDR and CDR2 is SFDVKD. The CDR3 contains 16 residues.

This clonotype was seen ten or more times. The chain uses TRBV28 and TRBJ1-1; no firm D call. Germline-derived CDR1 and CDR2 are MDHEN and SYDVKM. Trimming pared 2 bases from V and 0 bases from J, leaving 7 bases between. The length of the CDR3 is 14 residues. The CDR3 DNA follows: TGTGCCAGCAGTTTAAGAAGCCTGAACACTGAAGCTTTCTTT. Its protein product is CASSLRSLNTEAFF.

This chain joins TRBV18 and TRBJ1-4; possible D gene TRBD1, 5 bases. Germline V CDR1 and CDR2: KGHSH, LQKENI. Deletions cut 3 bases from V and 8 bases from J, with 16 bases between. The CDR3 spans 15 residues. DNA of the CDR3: TGTGCCAGCTCACCTTTCGGGGCCCCGGCCGAAAAACTGTTTTTT. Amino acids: CASSPFGAPAEKLFF.

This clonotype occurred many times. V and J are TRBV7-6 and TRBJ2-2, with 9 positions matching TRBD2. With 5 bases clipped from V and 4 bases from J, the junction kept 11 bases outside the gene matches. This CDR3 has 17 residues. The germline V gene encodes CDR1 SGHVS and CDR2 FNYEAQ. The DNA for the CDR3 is TGTGCCAGCAGCCCGCGCCCTAGCGGGGCGAGCACCGGGGAGCTGTTTTTT. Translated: CASSPRPSGASTGELFF.

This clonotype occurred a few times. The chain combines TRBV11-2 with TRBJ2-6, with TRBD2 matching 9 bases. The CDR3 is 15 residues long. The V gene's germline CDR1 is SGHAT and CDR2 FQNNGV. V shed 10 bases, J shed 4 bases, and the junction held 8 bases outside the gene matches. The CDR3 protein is CATLSGSKGANVLTF. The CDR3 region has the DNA TGTGCCACCCTTAGCGGGAGCAAGGGGGCCAACGTCCTGACTTTC.

CDR3 DNA sequence: TGTGCCAGCAGCGGGATCTATCAGCCCCAGCATTTT. Encoded protein: CASSGIYQPQHF. The chain employs TRBV6-1 and TRBJ1-5; D uncertain. V was clipped by 6 bases and J by 5 bases, with 8 bases between them. The CDR3 length is 12 residues. Germline-derived CDR1 and CDR2 are MNHNS and SASEGT.

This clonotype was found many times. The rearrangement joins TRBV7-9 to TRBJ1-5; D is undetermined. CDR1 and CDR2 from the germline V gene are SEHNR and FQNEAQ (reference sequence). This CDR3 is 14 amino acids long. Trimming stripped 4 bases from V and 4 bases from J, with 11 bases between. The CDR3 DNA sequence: TGTGCCAGCAGCTCCCCTCTGGGGAATCAGCCCCAGCATTTT. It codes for CASSSPLGNQPQHF. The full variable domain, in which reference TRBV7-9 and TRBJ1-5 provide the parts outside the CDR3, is DTGVSQNPRHKITKRGQNVTFRCDPISEHNRLYWYRQTLGQGPEFLTYFQNEAQLEKSRLLSDRFSAERPKGSFSTLEIQRTEQGDSAMYLCASSSPLGNQPQHFGDGTRLSIL.

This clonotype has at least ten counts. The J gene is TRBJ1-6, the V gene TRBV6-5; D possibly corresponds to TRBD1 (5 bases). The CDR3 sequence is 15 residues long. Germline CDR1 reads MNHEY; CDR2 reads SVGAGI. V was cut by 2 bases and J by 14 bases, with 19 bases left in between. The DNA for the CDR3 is TGTGCCAGCAGTTACAACTATAGGGACTCCCCGGCCCTCCACTTT. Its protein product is CASSYNYRDSPALHF.

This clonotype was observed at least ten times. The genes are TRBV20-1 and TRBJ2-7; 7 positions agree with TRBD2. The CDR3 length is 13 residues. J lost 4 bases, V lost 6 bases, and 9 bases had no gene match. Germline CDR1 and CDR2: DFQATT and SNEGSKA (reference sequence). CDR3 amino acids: CSAGGSLLYEQYF. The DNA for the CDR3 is TGCAGTGCAGGCGGGAGCCTGTTGTACGAGCAGTACTTC.

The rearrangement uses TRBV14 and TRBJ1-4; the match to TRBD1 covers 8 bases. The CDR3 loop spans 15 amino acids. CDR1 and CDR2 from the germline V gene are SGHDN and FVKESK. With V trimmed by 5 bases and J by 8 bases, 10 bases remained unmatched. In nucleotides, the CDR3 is TGTGCCAGCAGCGGACGGGACAGGAGAAGCGAAAAACTGTTTTTT. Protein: CASSGRDRRSEKLFF.

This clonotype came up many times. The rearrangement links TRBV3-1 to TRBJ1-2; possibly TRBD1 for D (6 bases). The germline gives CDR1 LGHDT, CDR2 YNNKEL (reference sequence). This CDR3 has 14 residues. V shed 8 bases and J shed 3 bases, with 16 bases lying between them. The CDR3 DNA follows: TGTGCCAGCGGGCGAGGTGGGGGCGACTATGGCTACACCTTC. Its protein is CASGRGGGDYGYTF.

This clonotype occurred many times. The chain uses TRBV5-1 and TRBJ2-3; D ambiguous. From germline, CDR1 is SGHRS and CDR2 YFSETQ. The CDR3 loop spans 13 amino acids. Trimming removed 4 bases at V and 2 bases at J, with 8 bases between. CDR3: CASSPALTDTQYF. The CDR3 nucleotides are TGCGCCAGCAGCCCGGCCCTCACAGATACGCAGTATTTT.

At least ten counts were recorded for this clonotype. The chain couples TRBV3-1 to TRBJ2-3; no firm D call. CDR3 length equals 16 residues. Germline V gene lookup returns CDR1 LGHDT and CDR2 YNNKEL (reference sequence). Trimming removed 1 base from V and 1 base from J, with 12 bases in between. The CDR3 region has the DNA TGTGCCAGCAGCCAAGGAGGAGTGGACCGCACAGATACGCAGTATTTT. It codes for CASSQGGVDRTDTQYF.

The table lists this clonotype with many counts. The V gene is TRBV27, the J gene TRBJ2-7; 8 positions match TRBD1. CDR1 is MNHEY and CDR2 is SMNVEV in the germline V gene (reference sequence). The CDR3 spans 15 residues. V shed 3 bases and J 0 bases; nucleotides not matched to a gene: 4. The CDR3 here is CASSFWDRSSYEQYF. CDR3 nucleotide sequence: TGTGCCAGCAGTTTTTGGGACAGGTCCTCCTACGAGCAGTACTTC.

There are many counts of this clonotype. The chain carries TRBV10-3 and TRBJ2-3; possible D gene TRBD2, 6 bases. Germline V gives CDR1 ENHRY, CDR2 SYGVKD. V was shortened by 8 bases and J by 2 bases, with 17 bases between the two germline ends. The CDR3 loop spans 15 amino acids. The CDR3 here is CAISDRGTSTDTQYF. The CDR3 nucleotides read TGTGCCATCTCCGACCGGGGGACTTCCACAGATACGCAGTATTTT.

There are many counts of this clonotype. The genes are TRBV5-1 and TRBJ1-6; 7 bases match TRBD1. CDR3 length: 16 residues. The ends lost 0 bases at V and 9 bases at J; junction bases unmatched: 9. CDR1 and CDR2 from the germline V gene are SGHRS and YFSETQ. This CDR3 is CASSLGSGTVPSPLHF. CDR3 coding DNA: TGCGCCAGCAGCTTGGGTTCCGGGACAGTACCTTCACCCCTCCACTTT. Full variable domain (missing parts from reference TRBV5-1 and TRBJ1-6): KAGVTQTPRYLIKTRGQQVTLSCSPISGHRSVSWYQQTPGQGLQFLFEYFSETQRNKGNFPGRFSGRQFSNSRSEMNVSTLELGDSALYLCASSLGSGTVPSPLHFGNGTRLTVT.

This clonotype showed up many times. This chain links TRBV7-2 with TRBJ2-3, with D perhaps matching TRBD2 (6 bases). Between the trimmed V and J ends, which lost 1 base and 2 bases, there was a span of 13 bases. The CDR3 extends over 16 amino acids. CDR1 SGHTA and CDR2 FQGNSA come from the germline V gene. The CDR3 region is CASSLVGGAATDTQYF. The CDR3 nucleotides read TGTGCCAGCAGCTTAGTAGGCGGGGCCGCCACAGATACGCAGTATTTT.

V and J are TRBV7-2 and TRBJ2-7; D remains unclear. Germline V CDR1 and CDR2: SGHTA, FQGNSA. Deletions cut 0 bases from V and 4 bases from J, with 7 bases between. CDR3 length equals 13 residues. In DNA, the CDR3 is TGTGCCAGCAGCTTAGCCCTCAGTTACGAGCAGTACTTC. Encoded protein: CASSLALSYEQYF.

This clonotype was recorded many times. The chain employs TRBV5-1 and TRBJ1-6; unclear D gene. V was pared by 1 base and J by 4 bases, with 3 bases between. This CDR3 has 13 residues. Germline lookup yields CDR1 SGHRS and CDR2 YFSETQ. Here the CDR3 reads CASSLQYNSPLHF. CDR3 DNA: TGCGCCAGCAGCTTGCAATATAATTCACCCCTCCACTTT.

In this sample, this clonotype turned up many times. The CDR3 DNA reads TGCGCCAGCAGCCCCGCGCCACGAGGGGCCTACGAGCAGTACTTC. Translated, it gives CASSPAPRGAYEQYF. The rearrangement joins TRBV4-1 to TRBJ2-7; D may correspond to TRBD1 or TRBD2 (5 bases each). Germline V gene sequence: CDR1 MGHRA, CDR2 YSYEKL. The CDR3 sequence is 15 residues long. V lost 4 bases and J 2 bases, leaving 15 bases between the germline ends.

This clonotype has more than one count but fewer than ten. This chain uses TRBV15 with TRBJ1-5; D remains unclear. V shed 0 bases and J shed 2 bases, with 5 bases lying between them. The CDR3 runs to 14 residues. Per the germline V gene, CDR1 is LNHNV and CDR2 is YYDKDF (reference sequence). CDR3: CATSRDLGNQPQHF. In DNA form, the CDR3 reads TGTGCCACCAGCAGAGATCTGGGCAATCAGCCCCAGCATTTT.

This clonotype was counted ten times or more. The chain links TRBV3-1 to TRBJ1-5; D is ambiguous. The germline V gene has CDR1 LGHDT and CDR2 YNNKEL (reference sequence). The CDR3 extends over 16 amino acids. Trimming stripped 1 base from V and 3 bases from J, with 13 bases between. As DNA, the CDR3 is TGTGCCAGCAGCCAAGGTACCCGTGGATCCAATCAGCCCCAGCATTTT. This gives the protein CASSQGTRGSNQPQHF. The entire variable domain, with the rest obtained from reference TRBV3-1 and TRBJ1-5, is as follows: DTAVSQTPKYLVTQMGNDKSIKCEQNLGHDTMYWYKQDSKKFLKIMFSYNNKELIINETVPNRFSPKSPDKAHLNLHINSLELGDSAVYFCASSQGTRGSNQPQHFGDGTRLSIL.

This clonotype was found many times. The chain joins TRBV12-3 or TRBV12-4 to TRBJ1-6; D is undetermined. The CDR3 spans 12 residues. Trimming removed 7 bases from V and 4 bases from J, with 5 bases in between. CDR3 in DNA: TGTGCCAGCAAACAGTATAATTCACCCCTCCACTTT. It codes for CASKQYNSPLHF.